This T cell receptor (beta chain) was sequenced in a study of OX40 agonist ivuxolimab in advanced cancers. Study-level points and caveats: Expanded clones were, on average, more numerous in CD8+ T cells than in CD4+.

Patients were ineligible given autoimmune disease history or systemic immunosuppression. Trimming pared 3 bases from V and 5 bases from J, leaving 17 bases between. The CDR3 has 16 residues. Comments on this clone: Its antigen remains unknown.

Clones were read by immunoSEQ multiplex PCR, and TCRdb kept only the in-frame ones, dropping some. This table holds around 53,000 clones, over 80% found once. Specimen: CD4+ or CD8+ T cells sorted from blood, collected in a trial of the OX40 agonist ivuxolimab. The receptor was isolated from an adult with an advanced solid tumor such as melanoma, head and neck, liver or kidney cancer. V and J are TRBV23-1 and TRBJ2-1, with D perhaps assigned TRBD1 or TRBD2 (5 bases each). TRBV23-1 is labeled an ORF, and its function is uncertain. The CDR3 DNA reads TGCGCCAGCAGTCATGTGGATGGGGGATCCCACAATGAGCAGTTCTTC. Its protein is CASSHVDGGSHNEQFF.